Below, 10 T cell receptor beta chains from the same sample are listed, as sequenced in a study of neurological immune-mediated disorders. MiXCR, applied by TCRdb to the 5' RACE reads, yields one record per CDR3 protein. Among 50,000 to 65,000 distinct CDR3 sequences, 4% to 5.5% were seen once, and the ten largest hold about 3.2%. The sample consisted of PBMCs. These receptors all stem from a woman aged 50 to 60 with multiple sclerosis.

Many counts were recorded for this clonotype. The CDR3 loop is CASRDSHDQPQHF. CDR3 DNA: TGTGCCAGCAGGGACAGCCACGATCAGCCCCAGCATTTT. This chain connects TRBV12-3 or TRBV12-4 to TRBJ1-5; the D gene is possibly TRBD1 (6 bases). CDR3 length: 13 amino acids. Between the trimmed V and J ends, which lost 6 bases and 5 bases, there was a span of 11 bases.

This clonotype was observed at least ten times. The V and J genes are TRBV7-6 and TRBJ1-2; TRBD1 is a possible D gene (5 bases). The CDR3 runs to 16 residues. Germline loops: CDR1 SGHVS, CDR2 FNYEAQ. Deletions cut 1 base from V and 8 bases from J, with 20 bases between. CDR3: CASSLGLGRRRDGYTF. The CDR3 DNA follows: TGTGCCAGCAGCTTAGGGCTAGGGAGGCGTCGGGACGGCTACACCTTC.

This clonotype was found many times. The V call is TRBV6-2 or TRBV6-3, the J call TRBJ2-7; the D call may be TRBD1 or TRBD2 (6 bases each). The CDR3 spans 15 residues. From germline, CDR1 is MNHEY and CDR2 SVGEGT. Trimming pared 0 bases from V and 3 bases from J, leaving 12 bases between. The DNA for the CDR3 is TGTGCCAGCAGTTACTCGAGAGGGGGGATCTACGAGCAGTACGTC. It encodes CASSYSRGGIYEQYV.

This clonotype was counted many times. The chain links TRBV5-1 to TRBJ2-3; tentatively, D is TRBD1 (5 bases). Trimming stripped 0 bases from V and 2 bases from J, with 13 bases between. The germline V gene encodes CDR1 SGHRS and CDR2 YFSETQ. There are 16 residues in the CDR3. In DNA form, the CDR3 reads TGCGCCAGCAGCTTGGTGGGGCTAGAGATCACAGATACGCAGTATTTT. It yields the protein CASSLVGLEITDTQYF.

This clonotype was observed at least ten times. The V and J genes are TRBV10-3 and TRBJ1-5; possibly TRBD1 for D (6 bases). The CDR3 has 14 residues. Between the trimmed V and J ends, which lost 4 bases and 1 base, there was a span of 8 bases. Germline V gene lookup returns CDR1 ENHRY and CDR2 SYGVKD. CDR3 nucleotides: TGTGCCATCAGTGCCGGGGGCAGCAATCAGCCCCAGCATTTT. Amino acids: CAISAGGSNQPQHF.

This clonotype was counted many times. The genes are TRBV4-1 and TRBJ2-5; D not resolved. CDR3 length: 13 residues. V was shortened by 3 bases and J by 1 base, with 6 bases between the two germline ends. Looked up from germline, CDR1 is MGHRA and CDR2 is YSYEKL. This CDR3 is CASSQAPQETQYF. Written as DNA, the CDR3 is TGCGCCAGCAGCCAGGCCCCCCAAGAGACCCAGTACTTC.

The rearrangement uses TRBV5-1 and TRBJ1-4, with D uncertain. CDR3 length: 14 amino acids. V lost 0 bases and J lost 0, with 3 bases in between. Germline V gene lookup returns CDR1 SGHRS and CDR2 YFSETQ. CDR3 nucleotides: TGCGCCAGCAGCTTGGAGGCAACTAATGAAAAACTGTTTTTT. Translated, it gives CASSLEATNEKLFF.

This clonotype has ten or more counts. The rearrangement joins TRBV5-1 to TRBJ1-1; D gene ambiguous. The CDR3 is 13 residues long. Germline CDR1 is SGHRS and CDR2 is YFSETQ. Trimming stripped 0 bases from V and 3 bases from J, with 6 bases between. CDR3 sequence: CASSLVTDTEAFF. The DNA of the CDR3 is TGCGCCAGCAGCTTGGTAACGGACACTGAAGCTTTCTTT.

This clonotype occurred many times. The CDR3 region is CSVERQGRYEQYV. As DNA, the CDR3 is TGCAGCGTTGAGAGGCAGGGAAGGTACGAGCAGTACGTC. The chain is built from TRBV29-1 and TRBJ2-7, with a tentative D call TRBD1 (5 bases). The CDR3 length is 13 residues. CDR1 and CDR2 from the germline V gene are SQVTM and ANQGSEA. Trimming removed 3 bases at V and 4 bases at J, with 13 bases between.

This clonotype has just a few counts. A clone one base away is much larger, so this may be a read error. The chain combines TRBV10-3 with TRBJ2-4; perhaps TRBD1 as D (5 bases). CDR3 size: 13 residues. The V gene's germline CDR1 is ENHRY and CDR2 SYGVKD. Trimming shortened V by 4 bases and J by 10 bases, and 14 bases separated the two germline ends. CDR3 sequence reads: CAISGGATKIQYF. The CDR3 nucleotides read TGTGCCATCAGTGGGGGCGCGACGAAAATTCAGTACTTC.